The text below deals with one TCR beta chain. Its specific antigen is unknown. No base-level quality is on record; no much larger clone is a single base apart. TCRbeta CDR3 regions were amplified from genomic DNA by means of the immunoSEQ Assay, a bias-controlled multiplex PCR. The original pipeline was this. The number of nucleated cells in each sample was estimated by amplification of reference gene primers within the assay. Sequence reads were collapsed and filtered to measure the absolute abundance of every unique TCRbeta CDR3 rearrangement. For each sample, productive Simpson clonality was calculated as the square root of Simpson's diversity index over productive rearrangements. Sourced from immuneACCESS, this table was stored by TCRdb with only in-frame sequences that have V and J called. A share of the clones is absent; for the studies checked, an unresolved V gene accounts for under half, and the remainder has no known explanation. The V and J calls and clone size are taken from that table; D and trimming were inferred from the DNA. This sample lists 200,000 to 250,000 clones; around 81% were detected once. The top ten clones comprise approximately 4.3% of the sample.

This sample was included in a study of blood T cell repertoires in COVID-19 (dated by TCRdb to the early 2020s). For the wider study: Samples from collaborators originated in the United States, Italy and Spain and spanned both the acute and convalescent phases of COVID-19. A de-identified subject ID, COVID-19 status, age in years and sex were almost always included in the sample metadata. The repertoires were made available in a free public database intended to serve as a resource for research on the immune response to SARS-CoV-2. The prospective study material was composed of cDNA or gDNA derived from T cells, B-cell-depleted T cells, or PBMCs. The samples were drawn from the first 160 participants of the ongoing ImmuneRACE study and from 1,254 subjects provided by 6 global collaborators. Where available, HLA class I and class II types were taken from metadata supplied by the sample provider and were not determined by assay-based typing. The dataset comprised deeply sampled blood TCRbeta repertoires from subjects exposed to, actively infected with, or recovered from COVID-19.

As encoded in the germline V gene, CDR1 is KGHDR while CDR2 is SFDVKD. The CDR3 runs 16 amino acids, cysteine and phenylalanine included. Only the CDR3 DNA is retained, 48 bases long and in frame from the first base. Cut back by 2 bases and 5 bases, the V and J ends lie 17 bases apart. The full study reports these points: Clinical and demographic metadata were provided uncurated, with the amount varying by source and participant.

In the prospective study, participants were roughly 18 to 90 years old, resided in 25 or so geographic areas of the United States, and were enrolled through a virtual design. In the prospective study, participants were assigned to cohorts based on the clinical history participants reported in a screening survey and a study questionnaire. Mobile phlebotomists in the prospective study collected whole blood, serum and a nasopharyngeal or oropharyngeal swab from every participant. Prospective study participants could optionally give additional blood draws and questionnaires over an approximately two-month period. Before DNA extraction, blood samples from the prospective study were shipped at room temperature or frozen.

The sample was PBMCs or T cells enriched from blood (not recorded which). The rearranged chain carries TRBV24-1 and TRBJ2-5; the D gene is perhaps TRBD2, from 6 matching bases. The sequence derives from a man under 40 with acute COVID-19. The CDR3 corresponds to CATSDSRGWNRETQYF. In nucleotide form, the sequence is TGTGCCACCAGTGATTCGCGGGGATGGAATAGGGAGACCCAGTACTTC.